Below, 20 T cell receptor beta chains from the same sample are listed, as sequenced in a study of T cell responses to AZD1222 COVID-19 vaccine. Here immunoSEQ multiplex PCR was the method, and the copy in TCRdb shows in-frame clones only, minus some. The repertoire includes more than 95,000 clones, about nine tenths of them detected once, and about 5% sits in the top ten. The sample was peripheral blood, taken on day 0 of AZD1222 vaccination. The origin of the receptors is an adult in good health.

The V and J genes are TRBV9 and TRBJ2-2; D possibly matches TRBD1 or TRBD2 (5 bases each). The CDR3 is 15 residues long. V was cut by 0 bases and J by 1 base, with 7 bases left in between. Germline loops: CDR1 SGDLS, CDR2 YYNGEE. This CDR3 reads CASSVGGKNTGELFF. CDR3 DNA sequence: TGTGCCAGCAGCGTAGGGGGGAAGAACACCGGGGAGCTGTTTTTT.

The chain uses TRBV28 and TRBJ1-1; no clear D gene. CDR1 is MDHEN and CDR2 is SYDVKM in the germline V gene. Trimming left V 0 bases short and J 3 bases short, with 8 bases between. The CDR3 covers 14 residues. The CDR3, as DNA: TGTGCCAGCAGTTTATGGACGGAGTACACTGAAGCTTTCTTT. It translates to CASSLWTEYTEAFF.

This rearrangement joins TRBV5-1 to TRBJ2-1, with TRBD2 matching 12 bases. The junction had 8 bases not matched to a gene; V was cut back by 1 base and J by 3 bases. Looked up from germline, CDR1 is SGHRS and CDR2 is YFSETQ. This CDR3 is 18 amino acids long. Here the CDR3 DNA reads TGCGCCAGCAGCTTGTTTCCCGCTAGCGGGGGGGGCTACAATGAGCAGTTCTTC. This translates into CASSLFPASGGGYNEQFF. Using reference TRBV5-1 and TRBJ2-1 for the parts outside the CDR3, the full variable domain is KAGVTQTPRYLIKTRGQQVTLSCSPISGHRSVSWYQQTPGQGLQFLFEYFSETQRNKGNFPGRFSGRQFSNSRSEMNVSTLELGDSALYLCASSLFPASGGGYNEQFFGPGTRLTVL.

This chain uses TRBV4-1 with TRBJ1-6; D is perhaps TRBD1 (6 bases). This CDR3 region has 16 residues. Trimming removed 5 bases at V and 3 bases at J, with 14 bases between. Germline assignment: CDR1 MGHRA and CDR2 YSYEKL. In DNA, the CDR3 is TGCGCCAGCAGCTTAACGGACAGTGTCTATAATTCACCCCTCCACTTT. Its translation is CASSLTDSVYNSPLHF.

The chain uses TRBV29-1 and TRBJ1-1; D uncertain. With 6 bases removed from V and 6 bases from J, the gap between germline ends came to 17 bases. CDR1 and CDR2 (germline): SQVTM, ANQGSEA. There are 13 residues in the CDR3. The CDR3 coding sequence is TGCAGCGTAATCCCCAGAGTGCCCTCTGAAGCTTTCTTT. This sequence encodes CSVIPRVPSEAFF.

This rearrangement joins TRBV7-2 to TRBJ1-6, with D unresolved. Trimming removed 3 bases at V and 7 bases at J, with 7 bases between. The CDR3 has 13 residues. Germline V lookup: CDR1 SGHTA, CDR2 FQGNSA. The CDR3 DNA reads TGTGCCAGCAGCTTCGACGGAAATTCACCCCTCCACTTT. It is translated as CASSFDGNSPLHF.

The chain's CDR3 is CASSLGFGSGNTIYF. The DNA for the CDR3 is TGTGCCAGCAGCTTGGGCTTCGGGTCTGGAAACACCATATATTTT. The chain uses TRBV5-6 and TRBJ1-3; no definite D call. V lost 0 bases and J lost 1, with 8 bases in between. In germline, CDR1 is SGHDT, CDR2 YYEEEE. The CDR3 runs to 15 residues.

This clone appeared a few times. The gene calls are TRBV6-5 and TRBJ1-3, with no clear D. Germline V gene sequence: CDR1 MNHEY, CDR2 SVGAGI. The length of the CDR3 is 12 residues. Trimming removed 7 bases at V and 3 bases at J, with 7 bases between. CDR3 amino acids: CASTGNGNTIYF. In nucleotides, the CDR3 is TGTGCCAGCACCGGGAATGGAAACACCATATATTTT.

This rearrangement joins TRBV12-5 to TRBJ2-5, with D maybe TRBD2 (5 bases). The CDR3 has 15 residues. V was clipped by 3 bases and J by 5 bases, with 16 bases between them. Looked up from germline, CDR1 is LGHNT and CDR2 is FRNRAP. CDR3 protein: CASGFHPEDAETQYF. The CDR3 DNA reads as TGTGCTAGTGGTTTCCATCCGGAGGACGCCGAGACCCAGTACTTC.

The chain links TRBV5-1 to TRBJ1-1; tentatively, D is TRBD1 (5 bases). The CDR3 totals 16 residues. Germline V CDR1 and CDR2: SGHRS, YFSETQ. The V and J ends lost 4 bases and 0 bases respectively, with 16 bases between them. The CDR3 sequence: CASSLGTDGLNTEAFF. CDR3 coding DNA: TGCGCCAGCAGCCTCGGGACTGACGGCTTGAACACTGAAGCTTTCTTT.

The chain carries TRBV5-1 and TRBJ1-5, with a possible D match to TRBD1 (5 bases). Germline-derived CDR1 and CDR2 are SGHRS and YFSETQ. V lost 0 bases and J lost 6, with 10 bases in between. CDR3 length equals 14 residues. CDR3 in amino acids: CASSLGPRGQPQHF. For the CDR3, the DNA is TGCGCCAGCAGCTTGGGACCAAGGGGTCAGCCCCAGCATTTT.

This chain joins TRBV20-1 and TRBJ1-1; a possible D gene is TRBD1 (5 bases). Trimming stripped 3 bases from V and 7 bases from J, with 12 bases between. The CDR3 is made up of 12 amino acids. From germline, CDR1 is DFQATT and CDR2 SNEGSKA (reference sequence). CDR3 bases: TGCAGTGCTAGTGAGGCGACAGTTGAAGCTTTCTTT. Protein sequence: CSASEATVEAFF.

The genes are TRBV7-9 and TRBJ2-1; TRBD1 might be the D (5 bases). CDR1 SEHNR and CDR2 FQNEAQ come from the germline V gene (reference sequence). V lost 3 bases, J lost 4 bases, and 7 bases lay in between. The CDR3 consists of 13 residues. As DNA, the CDR3 is TGTGCCAGCAGCTTTCAGGGATACAATGAGCAGTTCTTC. Translation: CASSFQGYNEQFF.

This clone has a single count. The chain is built from TRBV7-9 and TRBJ2-1, with 12 nucleotides matching TRBD2. Per germline, CDR1 SEHNR and CDR2 FQNEAQ (reference sequence). The CDR3 covers 15 residues. With V trimmed by 5 bases and J by 6 bases, 5 bases remained unmatched. The CDR3 nucleotides read TGTGCCAGCAGCCTACTAGCGGGGGGCCCCAATGAGCAGTTCTTC. Translated, it gives CASSLLAGGPNEQFF. Based on the CDR3 plus reference TRBV7-9 and TRBJ2-1, the full variable domain is DTGVSQNPRHKITKRGQNVTFRCDPISEHNRLYWYRQTLGQGPEFLTYFQNEAQLEKSRLLSDRFSAERPKGSFSTLEIQRTEQGDSAMYLCASSLLAGGPNEQFFGPGTRLTVL.

This chain connects TRBV18 to TRBJ1-2, with 7 bases lining up with TRBD1. Trimming at V came to 4 bases and at J to 2 bases, leaving 7 bases not matched to a gene. The CDR3 totals 15 residues. Germline V gene lookup returns CDR1 KGHSH and CDR2 LQKENI. This CDR3 reads CASSRGQTTNYGYTF. The CDR3 bases are TGTGCCAGCTCACGGGGACAGACTACCAACTATGGCTACACCTTC.

The CDR3 here is CASSLRSGQEGYTF. The CDR3 DNA follows: TGCGCCAGCAGCCTACGTTCGGGGCAGGAAGGCTACACCTTC. The genes are TRBV5-1 and TRBJ1-2, with D possibly TRBD1 on 5 matching bases. This CDR3 spans 14 amino acids. Germline V gene lookup returns CDR1 SGHRS and CDR2 YFSETQ. V lost 4 bases and J lost 8, with 18 bases in between.

The CDR3 DNA is TGTGCCAGCAGCGCCGCAATAGCGGATAGCTCCTACAATGAGCAGTTCTTC. Its protein is CASSAAIADSSYNEQFF. V usage is TRBV9 and J usage is TRBJ2-1; D may be TRBD2 (6 bases). The V end lost 3 bases, the J end lost 0 bases, and 16 bases lay between the germline ends. The CDR3 spans 17 residues. The germline gives CDR1 SGDLS, CDR2 YYNGEE. Together with reference TRBV9 and TRBJ2-1, the CDR3 gives the full variable domain: DSGVTQTPKHLITATGQRVTLRCSPRSGDLSVYWYQQSLDQGLQFLIQYYNGEERAKGNILERFSAQQFPDLHSELNLSSLELGDSALYFCASSAAIADSSYNEQFFGPGTRLTVL.

The chain recombines TRBV19 with TRBJ2-5, with D maybe TRBD2 (5 bases). CDR3 length: 13 amino acids. Germline CDR1 and CDR2: LNHDA and SQIVND (reference sequence). V shed 5 bases and J shed 1 base, with 8 bases lying between them. Here the CDR3 reads CASSQLVQETQYF. The CDR3 DNA reads as TGTGCCAGTAGTCAACTAGTCCAAGAGACCCAGTACTTC.

The table lists this clone with a few counts. The rearrangement joins TRBV5-1 to TRBJ1-6; D call uncertain. Germline CDR1 and CDR2: SGHRS and YFSETQ. V was shortened by 1 base and J by 6 bases, with 8 bases between the two germline ends. This CDR3 contains 14 residues. This CDR3 is CASSLSSRNSPLHF. For the CDR3, the DNA is TGCGCCAGCAGCTTGAGTAGCCGTAATTCACCCCTCCACTTT.

This sequence joins TRBV30 and TRBJ1-1; no clear D. Trimming pared 4 bases from V and 0 bases from J, leaving 3 bases between. Germline loops: CDR1 GTSNPN, CDR2 SVGIG (reference sequence). The CDR3 is made up of 11 amino acids. The CDR3 sequence: CAWTLNTEAFF. The CDR3 nucleotides read TGTGCCTGGACCTTGAACACTGAAGCTTTCTTT.